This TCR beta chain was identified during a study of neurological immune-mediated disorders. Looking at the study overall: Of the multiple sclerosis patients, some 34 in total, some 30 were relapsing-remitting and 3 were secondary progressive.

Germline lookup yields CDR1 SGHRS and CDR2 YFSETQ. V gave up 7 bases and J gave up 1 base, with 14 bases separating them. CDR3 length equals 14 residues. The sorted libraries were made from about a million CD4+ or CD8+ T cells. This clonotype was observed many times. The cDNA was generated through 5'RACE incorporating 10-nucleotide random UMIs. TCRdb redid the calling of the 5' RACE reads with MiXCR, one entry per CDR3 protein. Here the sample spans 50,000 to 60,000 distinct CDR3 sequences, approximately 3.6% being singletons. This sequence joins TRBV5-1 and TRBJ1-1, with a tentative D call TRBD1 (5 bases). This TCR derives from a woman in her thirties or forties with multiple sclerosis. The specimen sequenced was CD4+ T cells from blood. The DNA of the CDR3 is TGCGCCAGCGGCCGGGGGGAGCAGAACACTGAAGCTTTCTTT. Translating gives CASGRGEQNTEAFF.